This entry lists 14 T cell receptor beta chains sequenced from one sample in a study of blood T cell repertoires in COVID-19. The method was immunoSEQ multiplex PCR; TCRdb's version includes in-frame clones alone and lacks a portion of them. The sample has roughly 250,000 clones; about 90% are singletons. Sequencing was done on a sample of PBMCs or T cells enriched from blood (not recorded which). The receptors come from a woman between 18 and 29 years old who had recovered from COVID-19.

V gene TRBV7-9 combines with J gene TRBJ2-1; TRBD1 aligns across 10 bases. CDR3 length: 16 amino acids. After removal of 3 bases from V and 13 bases from J, the junction contained 15 bases not matched to a gene. Germline CDR1 is SEHNR and CDR2 is FQNEAQ (reference sequence). CDR3 in DNA: TGTGCCAGCAGCTTCCCCGACAGGGGGCCGCAGCGAGGTCAGTTCTTC. As protein: CASSFPDRGPQRGQFF.

The chain is built from TRBV7-3 and TRBJ2-1, with D perhaps matching TRBD2 (7 bases). V lost 0 bases and J 7 bases, leaving 13 bases between the germline ends. This CDR3 is 15 amino acids long. Per germline, CDR1 SGHTA and CDR2 FQGTGA. The CDR3, as DNA: TGTGCCAGCAGCTTAACGTACGGGGGGCGGAATGAGCAGTTCTTC. Its translation: CASSLTYGGRNEQFF.

With regard to this clone: This same CDR3 is encoded by further DNA sequences in the sample. V gene TRBV9 combines with J gene TRBJ1-4; D ambiguous. The CDR3 has 14 amino acids. Trimming stripped 2 bases from V and 0 bases from J, with 5 bases between. CDR1 and CDR2 (germline): SGDLS, YYNGEE. CDR3 DNA: TGTGCCAGCAGCGTCCGAGCAACTAATGAAAAACTGTTTTTT. It is translated as CASSVRATNEKLFF.

This clone has just a few counts. V usage is TRBV11-2 and J usage is TRBJ2-7; TRBD2 matches 9 bases. Trimming took 5 bases from V and 0 from J; bases not matched to a gene: 5. CDR1 and CDR2 from the germline V gene are SGHAT and FQNNGV. The CDR3 runs 15 residues. The CDR3 DNA sequence: TGTGCCAGCAGCGAGACTAGCGGATTCTCCTACGAGCAGTACTTC. It codes for CASSETSGFSYEQYF. The full variable domain, with the rest looked up from reference TRBV11-2 and TRBJ2-7, is EAGVAQSPRYKIIEKRQSVAFWCNPISGHATLYWYQQILGQGPKLLIQFQNNGVVDDSQLPKDRFSAERLKGVDSTLKIQPAKLEDSAVYLCASSETSGFSYEQYFGPGTRLTVT.

This clone has just one count. Relative to the germline gene, one junction end is altered; a read error may explain this. The chain couples TRBV4-3 to TRBJ1-2, with a possible D match to TRBD1 (6 bases). The CDR3 consists of 14 residues. The germline V gene has CDR1 LGHNA and CDR2 YSLEER. The CDR3 protein is CASSQEAGQPQVSF. CDR3 nucleotide sequence: TGCGCCAGCAGCCAAGAGGCAGGACAGCCTCAAGTCTCTTTC.

Points on this clone: A read error may produce the germline difference seen at one junction end. V and J are TRBV5-5 and TRBJ2-2; 7 positions agree with TRBD2. The germline CDR1 and CDR2 sequences are SGHKS and YYEKEE (reference sequence). This CDR3 is built from 16 residues. CDR3 DNA: TGTGCCAGCAGCTTTACTAGCGCTAGGAACGCCGGGGAGCTGTTTTTT. Translating gives CASSFTSARNAGELFF.

This rearrangement joins TRBV7-3 to TRBJ2-1; possible D gene TRBD2, 5 bases. The germline CDR1 and CDR2 sequences are SGHTA and FQGTGA. The CDR3 is 15 amino acids. V dropped 5 bases and J dropped 0 bases, with 11 bases sitting between them. CDR3 nucleotides: TGTGCCAGCAGCCCGGACTTTGGCTCCTACAATGAGCAGTTCTTC. Its translation: CASSPDFGSYNEQFF. Full variable domain (rest looked up from reference TRBV7-3 and TRBJ2-1): GAGVSQTPSNKVTEKGKYVELRCDPISGHTALYWYRQSLGQGPEFLIYFQGTGAADDSGLPNDRFFAVRPEGSVSTLKIQRTERGDSAVYLCASSPDFGSYNEQFFGPGTRLTVL.

V is TRBV5-6 and J is TRBJ1-1, with no clear D. Trimming shortened V by 0 bases and J by 0 bases, and 9 bases separated the two germline ends. Germline V gene lookup returns CDR1 SGHDT and CDR2 YYEEEE. This CDR3 is 15 amino acids long. The DNA for the CDR3 is TGTGCCAGCAGCTTGGCCGCGGTCATGAACACTGAAGCTTTCTTT. This gives the protein CASSLAAVMNTEAFF.

The J gene is TRBJ1-5, the V gene TRBV13; tentatively, D is TRBD1 (5 bases). CDR3 length equals 15 residues. In germline, CDR1 is PRHDT, CDR2 FYEKMQ (reference sequence). Trimming removed 0 bases at V and 1 base at J, with 7 bases between. The CDR3 coding sequence is TGTGCCAGCAGCTTAGGAAGGGGAAGCAATCAGCCCCAGCATTTT. Protein sequence: CASSLGRGSNQPQHF.

The chain links TRBV6-2 or TRBV6-3 to TRBJ2-2; TRBD1 is a possible D gene (6 bases). Trimming left V 6 bases short and J 4 bases short, with 15 bases between. There are 15 residues in the CDR3. CDR1 is MNHEY, CDR2 SVGEGT, per germline. CDR3 DNA sequence: TGTGCCAGCAGGTACAAGAGGACAGTCACCGGGGAGCTGTTTTTT. Encoded protein: CASRYKRTVTGELFF.

The CDR3 DNA sequence: TGTGCCACCAGCAGAGCCAAAGGAAACACCATATATTTT. The encoded protein is CATSRAKGNTIYF. V and J are TRBV15 and TRBJ1-3; no clear D. The germline gives CDR1 LNHNV, CDR2 YYDKDF (reference sequence). CDR3 size: 13 residues. The V end was cut by 1 base, the J end by 4 bases, with 5 bases between.

This chain uses TRBV19 with TRBJ1-2; D not resolved. The CDR3 is made up of 14 amino acids. The V end lost 8 bases, the J end lost 3 bases, and 16 bases lay between the germline ends. Germline CDR1 LNHDA, CDR2 SQIVND (reference sequence). Written as DNA, the CDR3 is TGTGCCAGTGGTCCGGGATTCAAAGACTATGGCTACACCTTC. It codes for CASGPGFKDYGYTF.

V gene TRBV14 combines with J gene TRBJ1-2, with D possibly being TRBD1 (5 bases). The germline V gene has CDR1 SGHDN and CDR2 FVKESK. CDR3 length equals 13 residues. V was shortened by 1 base and J by 6 bases, with 9 bases between the two germline ends. The CDR3 here is CASSQVGRDGYTF. The CDR3 coding sequence is TGTGCCAGCAGCCAAGTAGGCAGGGATGGCTACACCTTC.

V is TRBV27 and J is TRBJ2-1; 7 nucleotides match TRBD1. V gave up 5 bases and J gave up 7 bases; unmatched junction bases: 8. This CDR3 is built from 14 residues. Germline assignment: CDR1 MNHEY and CDR2 SMNVEV (reference sequence). As DNA, the CDR3 is TGTGCCAGCAGTCCCCGACAGGGAAGGAATGAGCAGTTCTTC. Its translation: CASSPRQGRNEQFF.